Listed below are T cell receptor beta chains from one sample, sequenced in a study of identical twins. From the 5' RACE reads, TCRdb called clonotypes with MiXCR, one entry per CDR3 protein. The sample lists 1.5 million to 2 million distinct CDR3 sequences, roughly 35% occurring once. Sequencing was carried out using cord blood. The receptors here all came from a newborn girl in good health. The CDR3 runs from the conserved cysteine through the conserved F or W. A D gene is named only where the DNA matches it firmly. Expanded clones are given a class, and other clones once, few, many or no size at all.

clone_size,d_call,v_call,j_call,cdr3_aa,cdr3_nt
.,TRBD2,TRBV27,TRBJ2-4,CASSPRTSGRMVLAKNIQYF,TGTGCCAGCAGTCCAAGGACTAGCGGGAGGATGGTGCTAGCCAAAAACATTCAGTACTTC
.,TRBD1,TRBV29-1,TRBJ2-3,CSVRTGVTDTQYF,TGCAGCGTCAGGACAGGCGTCACAGATACGCAGTATTTT
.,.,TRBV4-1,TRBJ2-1,CASSQPGVTEQFF,TGCGCCAGCAGCCAACCCGGGGTGACTGAGCAGTTCTTC
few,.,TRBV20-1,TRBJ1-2,CSMVDPHLLIGYTF,TGCAGCATGGTGGACCCCCATCTCCTCATCGGCTACACCTTC
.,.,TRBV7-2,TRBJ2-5,CASSSRTVTYNEQYF,TGTGCCAGCAGCTCTAGGACAGTTACCTACAATGAGCAGTACTTC
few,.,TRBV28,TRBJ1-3,CASKGNTIYF,TGTGCCAGCAAAGGAAACACCATATATTTT
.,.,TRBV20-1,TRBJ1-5,CSVSSARGRVQPQHF,TGCAGTGTTTCCTCTGCGAGAGGGAGAGTCCAGCCCCAGCATTTT
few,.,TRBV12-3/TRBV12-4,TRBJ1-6,CASSLVPHFLSSYNSPLHF,TGTGCCAGCAGTTTAGTCCCACACTTCTTGAGCTCCTATAATTCACCCCTCCACTTT
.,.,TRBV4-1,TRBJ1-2,CASSQVQTVKGYTF,TGCGCCAGCAGCCAAGTTCAAACAGTCAAAGGCTACACCTTC
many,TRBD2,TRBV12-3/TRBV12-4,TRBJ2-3,CASIGTTQSTDTQYF,TGTGCCAGCATTGGGACTACCCAAAGCACAGATACGCAGTATTTT
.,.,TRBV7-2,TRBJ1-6,CASSLAAANNSLPHF,TGTGCCAGCAGCTTAGCGGCAGCTAATAATTCACTCCCCCACTTT
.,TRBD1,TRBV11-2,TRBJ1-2,CASSLVPGGSYGYTF,TGTGCCAGCAGCTTAGTGCCAGGGGGCAGCTATGGCTACACCTTC
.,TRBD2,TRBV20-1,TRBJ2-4,CSAYQLAETKNIQYF,TGCAGTGCATACCAACTAGCGGAGACTAAAAACATTCAGTACTTC
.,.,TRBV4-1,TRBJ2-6,CASSQDLSGQFLSSGANVLTF,TGCGCCAGCAGCCAAGATCTCAGCGGACAGTTTTTAAGCTCTGGGGCCAACGTCCTGACTTTC
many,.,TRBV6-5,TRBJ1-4,CASSYQGEKLFF,TGTGCCAGCAGTTACCAGGGTGAAAAACTGTTTTTT
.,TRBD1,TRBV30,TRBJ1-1,CAWSVRAGGWNTEAFF,TGTGCCTGGAGTGTACGGGCAGGGGGCTGGAACACTGAAGCTTTCTTT
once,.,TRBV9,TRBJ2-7,CASSVARDLRYNEQYF,TGTGCCAGCAGCGTAGCGAGGGACTTAAGGTACAATGAGCAGTACTTC
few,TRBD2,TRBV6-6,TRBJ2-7,CASSHFSTSGYSYEQYF,TGTGCCAGCAGTCACTTTTCGACTAGCGGGTACTCCTACGAGCAGTACTTC
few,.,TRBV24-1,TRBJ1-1,CALERIRGENTEAFF,TGTGCCCTCGAGAGGATCAGGGGCGAGAACACTGAAGCTTTCTTT
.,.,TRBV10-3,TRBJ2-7,CAISDGAGGTYEQYF,TGTGCCATCAGTGACGGAGCAGGGGGGACCTACGAGCAGTACTTC
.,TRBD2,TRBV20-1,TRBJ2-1,CSASLAGGQFF,TGCAGTGCTAGTTTAGCGGGGGGCCAGTTCTTC
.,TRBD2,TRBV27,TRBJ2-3,CASTTGLAGTDTQYF,TGTGCCAGCACCACCGGACTAGCGGGGACAGATACGCAGTATTTT
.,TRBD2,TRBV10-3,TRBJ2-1,CAIRRISGGGNEQFF,TGTGCCATCAGGAGAATTAGCGGGGGTGGCAATGAGCAGTTCTTC
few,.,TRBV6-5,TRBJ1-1,CASSSPRAATEAFF,TGTGCCAGCAGTTCCCCCAGGGCGGCCACTGAAGCTTTCTTT
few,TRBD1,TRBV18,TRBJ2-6,CASSPRTGTLSGANVLTF,TGTGCCAGCTCACCCCGGACAGGGACCCTCTCTGGGGCCAACGTCCTGACTTTC
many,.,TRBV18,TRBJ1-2,CASSPRGNYGYTF,TGTGCCAGCAGCCCACGGGGTAACTATGGCTACACCTTC
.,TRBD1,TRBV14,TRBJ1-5,CASRRRQGPIGSNQPQHF,TGTGCCAGCAGACGAAGACAGGGCCCAATAGGCAGCAATCAGCCCCAGCATTTT
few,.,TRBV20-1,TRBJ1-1,CSASLRRTEAFF,TGCAGTGCTAGCCTCCGAAGGACTGAAGCTTTCTTT
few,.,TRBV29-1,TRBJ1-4,CSVFSATNEKLFF,TGCAGCGTCTTCAGTGCAACTAATGAAAAACTGTTTTTT
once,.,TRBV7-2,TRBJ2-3,CASSLRGGTTRVTDTQYF,TGTGCCAGCAGCTTACGCGGTGGCACTACCCGGGTCACAGATACGCAGTATTTT
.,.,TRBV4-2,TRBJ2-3,CASSQIYDTQYF,TGTGCCAGCAGCCAAATCTACGATACGCAGTATTTT
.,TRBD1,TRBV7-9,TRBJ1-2,CASSYGQGAPDWGYTF,TGTGCCAGCAGCTACGGACAGGGGGCGCCGGATTGGGGCTACACCTTC
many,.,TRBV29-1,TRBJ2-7,CSVAGPPKDEQYF,TGCAGCGTTGCGGGACCACCAAAGGACGAGCAGTACTTC
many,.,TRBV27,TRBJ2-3,CASSLGRSDTQYF,TGTGCCAGCAGTTTGGGCCGTTCCGATACGCAGTATTTT
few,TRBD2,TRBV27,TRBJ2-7,CASSFAGEYEQYF,TGTGCCAGCAGTTTCGCGGGGGAATACGAGCAGTACTTC
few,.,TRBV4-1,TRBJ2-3,CASSRLLATRTDTQYF,TGCGCCAGCAGCCGCCTACTAGCAACACGCACAGATACGCAGTATTTT
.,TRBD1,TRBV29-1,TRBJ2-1,CSVQRDRGYNEQFF,TGCAGCGTTCAACGGGACAGAGGGTACAATGAGCAGTTCTTC
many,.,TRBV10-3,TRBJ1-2,CAISLRGSGYTF,TGTGCCATCAGTTTGAGGGGCTCTGGCTACACCTTC
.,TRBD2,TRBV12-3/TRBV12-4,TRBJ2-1,CASSLRRQRGFF,TGTGCCAGCAGTTTACGGCGACAGCGGGGGTTCTTC
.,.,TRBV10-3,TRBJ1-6,CAISESGQGVSPLHF,TGTGCCATCAGTGAGTCGGGGCAGGGAGTGTCACCCCTCCACTTT
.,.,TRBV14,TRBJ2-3,CASSLGDLSTDTQYF,TGTGCCAGCAGCCTGGGGGACTTAAGCACAGATACGCAGTATTTT
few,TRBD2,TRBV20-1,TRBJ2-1,CSARSTGGGARNEQFF,TGCAGTGCTAGATCTACTGGCGGGGGGGCAAGGAATGAGCAGTTCTTC
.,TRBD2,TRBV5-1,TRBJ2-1,CASSRLLAGVDNEQFF,TGCGCCAGCAGCAGACTCCTAGCGGGAGTAGATAATGAGCAGTTCTTC